Each of the 29 T cell receptor beta chains below was sequenced from the same sample in a study of shared clonotypes between healthy human individuals. Some clones are missing from TCRdb's copy, which holds only in-frame ones; the method was immunoSEQ multiplex PCR. Of about 560,000 clones in the sample, around 81% were seen once. The sequencing sample was made of PBMCs. The receptors derive from a woman in her thirties or forties in good health. Some clones in this sample may be carry-over from other donors' samples.

The genes are TRBV4-1 and TRBJ2-7; 7 nucleotides match TRBD2. Trimming took 3 bases from V and 4 from J; bases not matched to a gene: 12. CDR1 MGHRA and CDR2 YSYEKL come from the germline V gene. The length of the CDR3 is 16 residues. CDR3 sequence reads: CASSQGTGRAGYEQYF. The CDR3 coding sequence is TGCGCCAGCAGCCAGGGAACGGGGAGGGCCGGTTACGAGCAGTACTTC.

This chain joins TRBV7-2 and TRBJ1-2, with D possibly matching TRBD1 (5 bases). Germline CDR1 SGHTA, CDR2 FQGNSA. The V gene lost 3 bases and the J gene lost 4 bases, with 12 bases spanning the gap. The CDR3 has 14 amino acids. The chain's CDR3 is CASSFDSGGYGYTF. CDR3 nucleotides: TGTGCCAGCAGCTTCGACAGCGGGGGCTATGGCTACACCTTC.

Comment on this clone: This sample includes further DNA sequences coding for the same CDR3. This rearrangement joins TRBV18 to TRBJ2-7, with unresolved D. The V gene's germline CDR1 is KGHSH and CDR2 LQKENI. Trimming left V 3 bases short and J 1 base short, with 4 bases between. The CDR3 is made up of 12 amino acids. CDR3 sequence reads: CASSPESYEQYF. The CDR3 DNA is TGTGCCAGCTCACCTGAATCCTACGAGCAGTACTTC.

This clone was observed a handful of times. The gene calls are TRBV19 and TRBJ2-2, with no clear D. This CDR3 spans 13 amino acids. The germline V gene has CDR1 LNHDA and CDR2 SQIVND (reference sequence). V was trimmed by 4 bases and J by 6 bases, leaving 9 bases between them. The CDR3 nucleotides read TGTGCCAGTAGTACCCCTATGGCCGGGGAGCTGTTTTTT. Protein sequence: CASSTPMAGELFF.

The J gene is TRBJ1-4, the V gene TRBV7-2; unclear D gene. The CDR3 covers 16 residues. Trimming stripped 3 bases from V and 3 bases from J, with 14 bases between. Germline values: CDR1 SGHTA, CDR2 FQGNSA. The CDR3 region is CASSFRSGGANEKLFF. In DNA, the CDR3 is TGTGCCAGCAGCTTTCGGTCGGGAGGTGCTAATGAAAAACTGTTTTTT.

Of note for this clone: Other nucleotide sequences in the sample specify the same CDR3. This chain joins TRBV11-2 and TRBJ1-1; D is possibly TRBD1 (5 bases). CDR1 is SGHAT and CDR2 is FQNNGV in the germline V gene. This CDR3 is built from 13 residues. Trimming pared 0 bases from V and 4 bases from J, leaving 6 bases between. In DNA form, the CDR3 reads TGTGCCAGCAGCTTAGACAGGGCCACTGAAGCTTTCTTT. As protein: CASSLDRATEAFF.

The chain links TRBV10-3 to TRBJ2-7; D call uncertain. The CDR3 sequence is 11 residues long. Trimming shortened V by 4 bases and J by 7 bases, and 8 bases separated the two germline ends. Per germline, CDR1 ENHRY and CDR2 SYGVKD. CDR3 sequence: CAISGGTEQYF. DNA of the CDR3: TGTGCCATCAGTGGTGGCACAGAGCAGTACTTC.

The CDR3 sequence is CSAPGPAGDGYTF. CDR3 DNA sequence: TGCAGCGCACCAGGGCCAGCGGGGGATGGCTACACCTTC. The chain combines TRBV29-1 with TRBJ1-2; D is perhaps TRBD1 (5 bases). CDR1 and CDR2 from the germline V gene are SQVTM and ANQGSEA. This CDR3 comprises 13 residues. Trimming shortened V by 7 bases and J by 6 bases, and 18 bases separated the two germline ends.

Worth noting for this clone: A far larger clone differs by one base, so this is likely a read error. This sample also contains other DNA sequences that code for the same CDR3. The rearrangement links TRBV2 to TRBJ1-4, with a possible D match to TRBD1 (5 bases). Germline CDR1 is SNHLY and CDR2 is FYNNEI. The V gene lost 9 bases and the J gene lost 6 bases, with 8 bases spanning the gap. CDR3 length: 11 residues. The CDR3 protein is CASQGYEKLFF. CDR3 sequence (DNA): TGTGCCAGTCAGGGCTATGAAAAACTGTTTTTT.

This chain connects TRBV5-5 to TRBJ2-7; D is unresolved. CDR3 length equals 11 residues. CDR1 and CDR2 (germline): SGHKS, YYEKEE (reference sequence). V lost 0 bases and J 5 bases, leaving 3 bases between the germline ends. CDR3 in DNA: TGTGCCAGCAGCTTGGTAGACGAGCAGTACTTC. It yields the protein CASSLVDEQYF.

The CDR3 coding sequence is TGTGCCAGCAGCCCCGGCCCCAGGGCCGGGGGAAACACCATATATTTT. Translation gives CASSPGPRAGGNTIYF. The rearrangement links TRBV9 to TRBJ1-3; D possibly corresponds to TRBD1 (5 bases). V lost 4 bases and J 4 bases, leaving 18 bases between the germline ends. This CDR3 is built from 16 residues. Germline CDR1 and CDR2: SGDLS and YYNGEE.

This chain joins TRBV15 and TRBJ2-3; TRBD2 agrees at 10 bases. Germline loops: CDR1 LNHNV, CDR2 YYDKDF (reference sequence). Trimming removed 3 bases from V and 4 bases from J; junction bases left unmatched: 7. The CDR3 runs to 16 residues. This CDR3 reads CATSSVAGGWADTQYF. In DNA form, the CDR3 reads TGTGCCACCAGCAGTGTAGCGGGAGGTTGGGCAGATACGCAGTATTTT.

As regards this clone: Mismatch with germline at one junction end may stem from a read error. J is TRBJ1-4 and V is TRBV4-2, with D uncertain. The CDR3 runs to 15 residues. Looked up from germline, CDR1 is LGHNA and CDR2 is YNFKEQ. The CDR3 bases are TGTGCCAGCGGCCAAGAAGCAGGAGGGAGTGAAAAACTGTTTTTT. Encoded protein: CASGQEAGGSEKLFF.

Remarks on this clone: Other DNA sequences in the same sample also yield this CDR3. V and J are TRBV6-5 and TRBJ2-5; 7 bases align to TRBD1. Germline V gene data show CDR1 as MNHEY and CDR2 as SVGAGI. The V segment lost 5 bases and the J segment 5 bases; nucleotides outside the gene matches: 5. The CDR3 loop spans 13 amino acids. The CDR3 spells CASSRDRVETQYF. The CDR3 DNA is TGTGCCAGCAGTCGAGACAGGGTGGAGACCCAGTACTTC.

The chain couples TRBV11-2 to TRBJ2-4, with D tentatively TRBD2 (7 bases). The CDR3 has 14 residues. Germline V gene lookup returns CDR1 SGHAT and CDR2 FQNNGV. V was pared by 5 bases and J by 8 bases, with 16 bases between. CDR3 protein: CASSPRGGRDIQYF. The DNA of the CDR3 is TGTGCCAGCAGCCCAAGGGGGGGCCGAGACATTCAGTACTTC.

This sequence joins TRBV6-1 and TRBJ2-7; D gene ambiguous. CDR3 length equals 13 residues. Trimming stripped 6 bases from V and 5 bases from J, with 14 bases between. Germline V gene data show CDR1 as MNHNS and CDR2 as SASEGT. The CDR3 loop reads CASSAVGWDEQYF. CDR3 DNA: TGTGCCAGCAGCGCCGTGGGGTGGGACGAGCAGTACTTC.

This clone was counted once. The sample holds other DNA sequences that translate to the same CDR3. This sequence joins TRBV6-5 and TRBJ1-1; no clear D. The V and J ends lost 6 bases and 8 bases respectively, with 10 bases between them. Germline values: CDR1 MNHEY, CDR2 SVGAGI. The length of the CDR3 is 11 residues. The CDR3 DNA reads as TGTGCCAGCAGCCGAAGTGGGGAAGCTTTCTTT. Amino acid sequence: CASSRSGEAFF.

The chain is built from TRBV30 and TRBJ2-2; D remains ambiguous. Trimming pared 4 bases from V and 6 bases from J, leaving 12 bases between. The CDR3 is made up of 13 amino acids. From germline, CDR1 is GTSNPN and CDR2 SVGIG (reference sequence). The CDR3 DNA reads TGTGCCTGGAAGAATGACTTACCCGGGGAGCTGTTTTTT. Translated: CAWKNDLPGELFF.

This clone has just one count. It differs at one base from a far larger clone, so likely a read error. The gene calls are TRBV2 and TRBJ2-7; D is possibly TRBD2 (6 bases). The CDR3 is made up of 12 amino acids. V lost 4 bases to trimming and J lost 2 bases, with 6 bases between them. Germline CDR1 is SNHLY and CDR2 is FYNNEI. The DNA for the CDR3 is TGTGCCAGCAGTGGGGGGGCCTACGAGCAGTACTTC. The encoded protein is CASSGGAYEQYF.

V gene TRBV10-1 combines with J gene TRBJ2-1; 7 nucleotides agree with TRBD2. V was clipped by 0 bases and J by 5 bases; unmatched bases: 4. Germline-derived CDR1 and CDR2 are WNHNN and SYGVQD (reference sequence). CDR3 length: 15 residues. CDR3 DNA sequence: TGCGCCAGCAGTGAGTCGCTGGGACTACACAATGAGCAGTTCTTC. This codes for CASSESLGLHNEQFF.

The chain links TRBV18 to TRBJ2-1; possibly TRBD2 for D (7 bases). Germline lookup yields CDR1 KGHSH and CDR2 LQKENI. Trimming cost V 3 bases and J 8 bases, with 14 bases left between them. The CDR3 covers 14 residues. The CDR3 protein is CASSPRTGGDEQFF. The CDR3 DNA is TGTGCCAGCTCACCGAGGACGGGGGGCGATGAGCAGTTCTTC.

The chain has TRBV18 and TRBJ1-3; D is unclear. Germline CDR1 and CDR2: KGHSH and LQKENI. V was trimmed by 3 bases and J by 2 bases, leaving 14 bases between them. The CDR3 contains 16 residues. CDR3 sequence reads: CASSPLVVEAGNTIYF. CDR3 sequence (DNA): TGTGCCAGCTCACCCTTAGTCGTTGAGGCTGGAAACACCATATATTTT.

The rearrangement uses TRBV18 and TRBJ2-1; TRBD2 matches at 7 bases. V shed 4 bases and J 6 bases; nucleotides not matched to a gene: 15. Germline-derived CDR1 and CDR2 are KGHSH and LQKENI. The CDR3 extends over 17 amino acids. CDR3 DNA: TGTGCCAGCTCACTCCTCGGGGCGGGAGTAGGCGGCAATGAGCAGTTCTTC. Its translation is CASSLLGAGVGGNEQFF.

The V gene is TRBV18, the J gene TRBJ1-2; TRBD1 agrees at 7 bases. The CDR3 length is 13 residues. The V gene end was trimmed by 1 base and the J gene end by 6 bases; junction bases not matched to a gene: 2. Germline V gene sequence: CDR1 KGHSH, CDR2 LQKENI. Here the CDR3 reads CASSPLGGDGYTF. The DNA for the CDR3 is TGTGCCAGCTCACCACTAGGGGGCGATGGCTACACCTTC.

The sample holds one count of this clone. This rearrangement joins TRBV30 to TRBJ2-3; TRBD1 might be the D (6 bases). V was clipped by 0 bases and J by 1 base, with 8 bases between them. Germline values: CDR1 GTSNPN, CDR2 SVGIG (reference sequence). The CDR3 length is 14 residues. The CDR3 region has the DNA TGTGCCTGGAGTGTACAGGGAGGCACAGATACGCAGTATTTT. Translated: CAWSVQGGTDTQYF. Filled out from reference TRBV30 and TRBJ2-3, the complete variable domain reads SQTIHQWPATLVQPVGSPLSLECTVEGTSNPNLYWYRQAAGRGLQLLFYSVGIGQISSEVPQNLSASRPQDRQFILSSKKLLLSDSGFYLCAWSVQGGTDTQYFGPGTRLTVL.

The V call is TRBV7-8, the J call TRBJ2-7; D perhaps matches TRBD2 (6 bases). Trimming cost V 5 bases and J 0 bases, with 8 bases left between them. The CDR3 is made up of 13 amino acids. Per the germline V gene, CDR1 is SGHVS and CDR2 is FQNEAQ. The CDR3, as DNA: TGTGCCAGCAGCCCTAGCGCCTCCTACGAGCAGTACTTC. Translating gives CASSPSASYEQYF. Full variable domain (remainder filled in from reference TRBV7-8 and TRBJ2-7): GAGVSQSPRYKVAKRGQDVALRCDPISGHVSLFWYQQALGQGPEFLTYFQNEAQLDKSGLPSDRFFAERPEGSVSTLKIQRTQQEDSAVYLCASSPSASYEQYFGPGTRLTVT.

In its sample, this clone was seen a few times. V gene TRBV30 combines with J gene TRBJ1-1, with TRBD1 as a possible D gene (5 bases). The V end lost 0 bases, the J end lost 3 bases, and 8 bases lay between the germline ends. Germline CDR1 is GTSNPN and CDR2 is SVGIG (reference sequence). The CDR3 sequence is 13 residues long. CDR3 residues: CAWSVRGDTEAFF. DNA for the CDR3: TGTGCCTGGAGTGTAAGGGGAGACACTGAAGCTTTCTTT.

The chain couples TRBV7-2 to TRBJ1-6; D is unresolved. The germline CDR1 and CDR2 sequences are SGHTA and FQGNSA. Trimming left V 0 bases short and J 4 bases short, with 7 bases between. The CDR3 consists of 15 residues. CDR3 nucleotide sequence: TGTGCCAGCAGCTTAGCAGGCGGGTATAATTCACCCCTCCACTTT. It encodes CASSLAGGYNSPLHF.

The chain recombines TRBV5-4 with TRBJ2-3; perhaps TRBD1 as D (5 bases). In germline, CDR1 is SGHNT, CDR2 YYREEE (reference sequence). Deletions cut 7 bases from V and 3 bases from J, with 12 bases between. CDR3 length: 13 amino acids. CDR3 in DNA: TGTGCCAGCCCCTGGGGCAGGACAGATACGCAGTATTTT. Translating gives CASPWGRTDTQYF.